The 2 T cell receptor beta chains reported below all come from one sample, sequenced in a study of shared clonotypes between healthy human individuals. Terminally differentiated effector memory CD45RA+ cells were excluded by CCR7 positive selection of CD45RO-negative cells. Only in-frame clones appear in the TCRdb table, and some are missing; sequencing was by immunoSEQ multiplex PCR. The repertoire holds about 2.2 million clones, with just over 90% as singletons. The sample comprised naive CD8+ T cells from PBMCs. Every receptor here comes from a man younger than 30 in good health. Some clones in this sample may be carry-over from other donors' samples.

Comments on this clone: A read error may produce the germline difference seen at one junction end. The CDR3 nucleotides read TGTGCCAGCAGTCCAGGAACAGGAGCAAATATGGACTTC. Encoded protein: CASSPGTGANMDF. The rearrangement links TRBV27 to TRBJ1-2; maybe TRBD1 (5 bases). The CDR3 sequence is 13 residues long. CDR1 and CDR2 (germline): MNHEY, SMNVEV (reference sequence).

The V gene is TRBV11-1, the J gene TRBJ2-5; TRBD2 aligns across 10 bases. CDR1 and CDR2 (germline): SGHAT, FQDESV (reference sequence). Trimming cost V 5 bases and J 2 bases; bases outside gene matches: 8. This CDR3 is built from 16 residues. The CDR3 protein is CASSTRTSGLQETQYF. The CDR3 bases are TGTGCCAGCAGCACCCGGACTAGCGGTTTACAAGAGACCCAGTACTTC.